This TCR beta chain was documented in a study of radiotherapy plus CTLA-4 blockade in lung cancer. Trimming shortened V by 1 base and J by 6 bases, and 9 bases separated the two germline ends. The CDR3 length is 13 residues. Germline CDR1 is LNHDA and CDR2 is SQIVND (reference sequence). Study-level findings and limits: Tumor-derived TCR clones expanded in blood after radiotherapy plus ipilimumab.

Here immunoSEQ multiplex PCR was the method, and the copy in TCRdb shows in-frame clones only, minus some. The sample holds about 90,000 clones, about 80% seen once. This clone was counted between two and nine times. Its cognate antigen is unknown. The J gene is TRBJ1-2, the V gene TRBV19; D not certain. The TCR originated in a human donor with non-small cell lung cancer that progressed on radiotherapy plus ipilimumab. This specimen was peripheral blood, taken from a patient treated with radiotherapy plus ipilimumab. In DNA, the CDR3 is TGTGCCAGTAGTATAGGAAACAACCATGGCTACACCTTC. Amino acid sequence: CASSIGNNHGYTF.